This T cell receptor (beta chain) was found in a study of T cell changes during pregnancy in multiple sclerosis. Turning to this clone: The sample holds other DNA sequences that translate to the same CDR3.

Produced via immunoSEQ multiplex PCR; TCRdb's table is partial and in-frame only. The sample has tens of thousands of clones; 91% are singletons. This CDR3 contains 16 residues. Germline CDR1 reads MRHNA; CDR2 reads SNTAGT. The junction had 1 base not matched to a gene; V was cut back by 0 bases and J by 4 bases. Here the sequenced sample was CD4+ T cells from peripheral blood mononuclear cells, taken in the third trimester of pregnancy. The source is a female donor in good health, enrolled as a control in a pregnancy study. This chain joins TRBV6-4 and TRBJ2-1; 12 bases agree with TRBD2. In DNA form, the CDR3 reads TGTGCCAGCAGTGACTCAGGGACTAGCGGGTACAATGAGCAGTTCTTC. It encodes CASSDSGTSGYNEQFF.